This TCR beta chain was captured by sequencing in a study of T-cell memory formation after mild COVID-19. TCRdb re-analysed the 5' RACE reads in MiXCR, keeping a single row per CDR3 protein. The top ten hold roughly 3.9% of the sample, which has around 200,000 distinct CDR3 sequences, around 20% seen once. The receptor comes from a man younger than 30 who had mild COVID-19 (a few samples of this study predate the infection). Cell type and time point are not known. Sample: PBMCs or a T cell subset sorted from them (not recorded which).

The CDR3 loop is CASSARGFGETQYF. The CDR3 region has the DNA TGTGCCAGCAGCGCTCGGGGTTTCGGAGAGACCCAGTACTTC. This chain links TRBV9 with TRBJ2-5; weak D call: TRBD2 (5 bases). V was pared by 3 bases and J by 4 bases, with 13 bases between. Per the germline V gene, CDR1 is SGDLS and CDR2 is YYNGEE. This CDR3 region has 14 residues.